The rows below give T cell receptor beta chains drawn from one sample of a study of blood T cell repertoires in COVID-19. Using immunoSEQ multiplex PCR, the repertoire was profiled, and TCRdb retains in-frame clones only, with some absent. This sample has 150,000 or so clones; 80% to 90% occur once, and the top ten carry about 39%. Sample: peripheral blood. These receptors came from a human donor in a cohort sampled during active COVID-19. Each CDR3 is given with its conserved first and last residue. The D gene is left open where the match is weak. Clone size is not always given. Where it is, it says once, few, many or a class for expanded clones.

d_call	v_call	j_call	clone_size	cdr3_nt	cdr3_aa
TRBD1	TRBV6-2/TRBV6-3	TRBJ2-3	.	TGTGCCAGCAGTTCCTACAGGGGGGTTAGCACAGATACGCAGTATTTT	CASSSYRGVSTDTQYF
TRBD1	TRBV5-1	TRBJ1-1	.	TGCGCCAGCAGCGCCAGGACAGGGAGTGAAGCTTTCTTT	CASSARTGSEAFF
.	TRBV11-3	TRBJ1-2	.	TGTGCCAGCAGCCCCTCGGCGACAGTTACTGGCTACACCTTC	CASSPSATVTGYTF
.	TRBV14	TRBJ1-3	once	TGTGCCAGCAGCCAAGAGATCAGGGTTGGAAACACCATATATTTT	CASSQEIRVGNTIYF
.	TRBV7-2	TRBJ1-5	once	TGTGCCAGCAGCTTAGGGACACTTACCAATCAGCCCCAGCATTTT	CASSLGTLTNQPQHF
TRBD1	TRBV28	TRBJ1-1	.	TGTGCCAGCAGTTCCCGGGACAGGCGTCACAGAGCGGCTTTCTTT	CASSSRDRRHRAAFF
TRBD1	TRBV18	TRBJ1-2	.	TGTGCCAGCTCACCCTTGGACAGGGGGGCCGGCTACACCTTC	CASSPLDRGAGYTF
.	TRBV19	TRBJ2-1	.	TGTGCCAGTAGAGGAGGGGGCCAGTACAATGAGCAGTTCTTC	CASRGGGQYNEQFF
TRBD2	TRBV4-2	TRBJ2-1	.	TGTGCCAGCAGCCAAGAGACAGCGGGGGGGCCCCGGTTCTTC	CASSQETAGGPRFF
.	TRBV27	TRBJ1-1	.	TGTGCCAGCAGTCTAGGGTGGTTGGGGGGCACTGAAGCTTTCTTT	CASSLGWLGGTEAFF
TRBD1	TRBV18	TRBJ1-1	few	TGTGCCAGCTCCCAGGACAGGGGGATCACTGAAGCTTTCTTT	CASSQDRGITEAFF
TRBD2	TRBV6-5	TRBJ2-1	.	TGTGCCAGCCGTCGGGCGGGGGACTACAATGAGCAGTTCTTC	CASRRAGDYNEQFF
.	TRBV3-1/TRBV3-2	TRBJ1-5	.	TGTGCCAGCAGCCAAGGCATAGCTGGCAATCAGCCCCAGCATTTT	CASSQGIAGNQPQHF
.	TRBV3-1/TRBV3-2	TRBJ2-4	.	TGTGCCAGCAGCCAAGATCTAGGAGGCATTCAGTACTTC	CASSQDLGGIQYF
.	TRBV3-1/TRBV3-2	TRBJ2-1	.	TGTGCCAGCAGCCAAGAACGGGGTGAGCAGTTCTTC	CASSQERGEQFF
.	TRBV19	TRBJ2-3	.	TGTGCCAGTAAGGCGAGGGGGGGTACAGATACGCAGTATTTT	CASKARGGTDTQYF
.	TRBV7-9	TRBJ1-6	few	TGTGCCAGCAGCTTAGGGGACACTTTTCCCCTCCACTTT	CASSLGDTFPLHF
.	TRBV15	TRBJ2-7	few	TGTGCCACCAGTTTCGAGCGGGTCCTCTCCTACGAGCAGTACTTC	CATSFERVLSYEQYF
.	TRBV3-1/TRBV3-2	TRBJ1-2	once	TGTGCCAGCAGCCAAGAGGCAATTCCTAACTATGGCTACACCTTC	CASSQEAIPNYGYTF
TRBD1	TRBV6-1	TRBJ2-7	.	TGTGCCAGCAGTGATAAAACAGGGGGCTCCTACGAGCAGTACTTC	CASSDKTGGSYEQYF
TRBD2	TRBV10-2	TRBJ2-5	.	TGCGCCAGCAGTTCCGGGACTAGCGGAGAGACCCAGTACTTC	CASSSGTSGETQYF
TRBD2	TRBV6-6	TRBJ2-7	.	TGTGCCAGCAGTGGCAGCGGGGGCCGGAGCTCCTACGAGCAGTACTTC	CASSGSGGRSSYEQYF
.	TRBV5-8	TRBJ1-1	.	TGTGCCAGCAGCTTGGCCAGAGTCAGGGTAAACACTGAAGCTTTCTTT	CASSLARVRVNTEAFF
.	TRBV19	TRBJ1-1	.	TGTGCCAGTAGTATAGATGGGTCAGGGGCGAGCACTGAAGCTTTCTTT	CASSIDGSGASTEAFF
.	TRBV5-1	TRBJ1-1	.	TGCGCCAGCAGCTCGACAGGAGGGAACACTGAAGCTTTCTTT	CASSSTGGNTEAFF
TRBD2	TRBV11-3	TRBJ2-1	.	TGTGCCAGCAGCCGGGGACTAAACAATGAGCAGTTCTTC	CASSRGLNNEQFF
TRBD1	TRBV4-3	TRBJ2-2	.	TGCGCCAGCAGCCTCCGGGACAGGGTTGCCGGGGAGCTGTTTTTT	CASSLRDRVAGELFF
TRBD2	TRBV5-5	TRBJ2-3	.	TGTGCCAGCAGCGCCTTAGCGGGGGGGCCAGATACGCAGTATTTT	CASSALAGGPDTQYF
.	TRBV11-2	TRBJ1-1	.	TGTGCCAGCAGCCTTACGGACAGTATGAACACTGAAGCTTTCTTT	CASSLTDSMNTEAFF
.	TRBV7-2	TRBJ1-2	.	TGTGCCAGCAGCTTATGGGTTGGAGGATCTGGCTACACCTTC	CASSLWVGGSGYTF
.	TRBV19	TRBJ1-1	.	TGTGCCAGTAGTATAGGGACTAACGGTGGGCGAACTGAAGCTTTCTTT	CASSIGTNGGRTEAFF
TRBD1	TRBV4-3	TRBJ1-2	.	TGCGCCAGCAGCCAAGTGGGACAGAACTACTATGGCTACACCTTC	CASSQVGQNYYGYTF
.	TRBV7-2	TRBJ1-1	.	TGTGCCAGCAGCTTGGAAGGAGGAGTGAACACTGAAGCTTTCTTT	CASSLEGGVNTEAFF
TRBD1	TRBV18	TRBJ1-6	few	TGTGCCAGCTCACCACCGGGACAGGGGGATAATTCACCCCTCCACTTT	CASSPPGQGDNSPLHF
TRBD2	TRBV5-5	TRBJ2-5	.	TGTGCCAGCAGCTTCGGGACTAGCGGGGGGGCTGGAGAGACCCAGTACTTC	CASSFGTSGGAGETQYF
.	TRBV5-1	TRBJ1-2	.	TGCGCCAGCAGCCCACCTGGGGGGGGCTACACCTTC	CASSPPGGGYTF
TRBD1	TRBV6-2/TRBV6-3	TRBJ1-5	.	TGTGCCAGCAGTTTCAGGGGGCACGGCAATCAGCCCCAGCATTTT	CASSFRGHGNQPQHF
TRBD1	TRBV6-5	TRBJ2-1	.	TGTGCCAGCAGAAGACAGGGGGTGGATGAGCAGTTCTTC	CASRRQGVDEQFF
TRBD1	TRBV2	TRBJ2-7	.	TGTGCCAGCAGCAGCGGGACAGGGGGCGTTAAGCAGTACTTC	CASSSGTGGVKQYF
.	TRBV6-5	TRBJ1-3	.	TGTGCCAGCAGTTACGAAGGGGGCTCTGGAAACACCATATATTTT	CASSYEGGSGNTIYF
.	TRBV7-9	TRBJ1-3	once	TGTGCCAGCAGCTTAGGACAGATGAGCTCTGGAAACACCATATATTTT	CASSLGQMSSGNTIYF
.	TRBV6-2/TRBV6-3	TRBJ1-5	.	TGTGCCAGCAGTTACCCCGGGACAAGGAATCAGCCCCAGCATTTT	CASSYPGTRNQPQHF
TRBD2	TRBV7-2	TRBJ2-5	.	TGTGCCAGCAGTGGGACTAGCGGGGAGACCCAGTACTTC	CASSGTSGETQYF
.	TRBV28	TRBJ2-6	.	TGTGCCAGCAGTTTCGAAACAGGGACCTCTGGGGCCAACGTCCTGACTTTC	CASSFETGTSGANVLTF
.	TRBV6-5	TRBJ1-6	once	TGTGCCAGCAGCCCAGTCTATAATTCACCCCTCCACTTT	CASSPVYNSPLHF
.	TRBV5-8	TRBJ1-4	.	TGTGCCAGCAGCCCATCCCCCAGGGTAGTCGAAAAACTGTTTTTT	CASSPSPRVVEKLFF
TRBD1	TRBV19	TRBJ2-3	.	TGTGCCACCTCGACAGGGTCCACAGATACGCAGTATTTT	CATSTGSTDTQYF
TRBD1	TRBV28	TRBJ2-2	.	TGTGCCACCCGGACAGGGACGAACACCGGGGAGCTGTTTTTT	CATRTGTNTGELFF
.	TRBV6-1	TRBJ2-3	.	TGTGCCAGCAGTGAATGGGGAGCAGATACGCAGTATTTT	CASSEWGADTQYF
.	TRBV24-1	TRBJ2-1	.	TGTGCCACCAGTGGGTCCATAAGAGACAATGAGCAGTTCTTC	CATSGSIRDNEQFF
TRBD1	TRBV6-2/TRBV6-3	TRBJ2-3	.	TGTGCCAGCAGTTCGGGACAGGGCTTCACAGATACGCAGTATTTT	CASSSGQGFTDTQYF
.	TRBV7-2	TRBJ1-2	few	TGTGCCAGCAGCTTAAGCAACTATGGCTACACCTTC	CASSLSNYGYTF
.	TRBV6-5	TRBJ1-5	.	TGTGCCAGCAGTTACTCTCGACAGAAAAATCAGCCCCAGCATTTT	CASSYSRQKNQPQHF
.	TRBV5-6	TRBJ1-6	.	TGTGCCAGCAGCGACTTGGGGAGGGAGGATTCACCCCTCCACTTT	CASSDLGREDSPLHF
TRBD2	TRBV7-2	TRBJ2-1	.	TGTGCCAGCAGCCGGGGGGGGCCTGCTTCGTACAATGAGCAGTTCTTC	CASSRGGPASYNEQFF